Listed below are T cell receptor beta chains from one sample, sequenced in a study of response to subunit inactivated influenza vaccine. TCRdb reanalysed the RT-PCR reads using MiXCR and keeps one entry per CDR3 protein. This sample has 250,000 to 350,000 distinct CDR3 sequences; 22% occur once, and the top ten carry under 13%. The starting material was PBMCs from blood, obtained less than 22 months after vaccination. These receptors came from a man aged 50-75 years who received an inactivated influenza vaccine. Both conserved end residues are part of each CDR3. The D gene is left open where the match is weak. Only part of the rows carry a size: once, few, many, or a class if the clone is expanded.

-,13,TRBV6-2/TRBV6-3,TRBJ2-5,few,TGTGCCAGCACTACAGGGTTCGGGGAGACCCAGTACTTC,CASTTGFGETQYF
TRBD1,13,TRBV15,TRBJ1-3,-,TGTGCCACCCGGGACAGCTCTGGAAACACCATATATTTT,CATRDSSGNTIYF
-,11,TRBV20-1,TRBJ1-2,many,TGCAGTGCCCCCCTCTGGCATGGCTACACCTTC,CSAPLWHGYTF
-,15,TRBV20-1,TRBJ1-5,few,TGCAGTGCTAGAGATCCGCAGATAAGCAATCAGCCCCAGCATTTT,CSARDPQISNQPQHF
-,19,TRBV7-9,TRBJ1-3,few,TGTGCCAGCAGCCCTCCTGGAGGGCGCAAGGATACCTCTGGAAACACCATATATTTT,CASSPPGGRKDTSGNTIYF
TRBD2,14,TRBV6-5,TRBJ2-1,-,TGTGCCAGCAGTTATAGGCGGGGGTACAATGAGCAGTTCTTC,CASSYRRGYNEQFF
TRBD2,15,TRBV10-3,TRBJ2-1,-,TGTGCCATCAGTGAGTCCAGCGGGGGCTTCAATGAGCAGTTCTTC,CAISESSGGFNEQFF
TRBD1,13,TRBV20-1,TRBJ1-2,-,TGCAGTGCTAATGGACAGGGGGCGCCCGGCTACACCTTC,CSANGQGAPGYTF
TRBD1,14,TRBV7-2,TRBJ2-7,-,TGTGCCAGCAGTTATCCGGGACAGAACTACGAGCAGTACTTC,CASSYPGQNYEQYF
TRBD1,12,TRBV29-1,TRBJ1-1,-,TGCAGCGGGGGACAGGCGAACACTGAAGCTTTATTT,CSGGQANTEALF
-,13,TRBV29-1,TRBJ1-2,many,TGCAGCGTTGTGGGGGAGACTAACTATGGCTACACCTTC,CSVVGETNYGYTF
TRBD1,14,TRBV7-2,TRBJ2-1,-,TGTGCCAGCAGCGCCCAAACAGGGGGCAGTGAGCAGTTCTTC,CASSAQTGGSEQFF
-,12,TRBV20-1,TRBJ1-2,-,TGCAGTGCTGGACCCGGCCTCTATGGCTACACCTTC,CSAGPGLYGYTF
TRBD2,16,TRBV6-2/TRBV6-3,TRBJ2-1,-,TGTGCCAGCAGGAATAGCGGGGGGGTCTCCTACAATGAGCAGTTCTTC,CASRNSGGVSYNEQFF
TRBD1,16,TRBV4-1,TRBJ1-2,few,TGCGCCAGCAGCCAAACAGGGGCAGGAAGCCTCTATGGCTACACCTTC,CASSQTGAGSLYGYTF
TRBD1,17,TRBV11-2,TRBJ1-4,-,TGTGCCAGCAGCTTCTTCCCGTTGGGACAGGGCGGGGAAAAACTGTTTTTT,CASSFFPLGQGGEKLFF
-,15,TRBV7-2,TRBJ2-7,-,TGTGCCAGCAGCTCTCTCCTCATCGGCGACTACGAGCAGTACTTC,CASSSLLIGDYEQYF
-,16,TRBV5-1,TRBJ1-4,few,TGCGCCAGCAGCTTGGAAGGGGGGAGAGCTAATGAAAAACTGTTTTTT,CASSLEGGRANEKLFF
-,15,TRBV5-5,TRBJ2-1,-,TGTGCCAGCAGCGAGGGGCCGGTCTCCTACAATGAGCAGTTCTTC,CASSEGPVSYNEQFF
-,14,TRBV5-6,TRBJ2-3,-,TGTGCCAGCAGCACCGGACTACCGGGAGATACGCAGTATTTT,CASSTGLPGDTQYF
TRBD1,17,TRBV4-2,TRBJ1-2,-,TGTGCCAGCAGCCAAGATTGGGGGACAGGGACCTCTTATGGCTACACCTTC,CASSQDWGTGTSYGYTF
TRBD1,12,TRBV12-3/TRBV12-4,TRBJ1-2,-,TGTGCCAGCAGTGACAGGGGGCTAGGCTACACCTTC,CASSDRGLGYTF
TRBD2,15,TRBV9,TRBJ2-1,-,TGTGCCAGCAGCCTCTCTAGCGGGGCACTCAATGAGCAGTTCTTC,CASSLSSGALNEQFF
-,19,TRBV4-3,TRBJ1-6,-,TGCGCCAGCAGCCAAGATCCCCCAGGGTCTGGATCCTATAATTCACCCCTCCACTTT,CASSQDPPGSGSYNSPLHF
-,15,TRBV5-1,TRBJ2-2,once,TGCGCCAGCAGCTTGGGTTCTAGCGACACCGGGGAGCTGTTTTTT,CASSLGSSDTGELFF
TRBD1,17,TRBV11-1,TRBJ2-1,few,TGTGCCAGCAGCTTAAGCCAGGGGGCGGACCGGTACAATGAGCAGTTCTTC,CASSLSQGADRYNEQFF
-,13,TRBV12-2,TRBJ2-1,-,TGTGCAAGTCGTTCACAGGGACGTAATGAGCAGTTCTTC,CASRSQGRNEQFF
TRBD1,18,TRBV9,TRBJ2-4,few,TGTGCCAGCAGCCCCCCGGGTGGACAGGCCCTAGCCAAAAACATTCAGTACTTC,CASSPPGGQALAKNIQYF
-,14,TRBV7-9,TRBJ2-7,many,TGTGCCAGCAACACACCGACAGGTGATTACGAGCAGTACTTC,CASNTPTGDYEQYF
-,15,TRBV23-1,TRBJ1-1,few,TGCGCCAGCAGTCAATCGACGGTGGTGAACACTGAAGCTTTCTTT,CASSQSTVVNTEAFF
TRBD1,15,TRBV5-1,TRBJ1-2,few,TGCGCCAGCAGCTTGGAAAGGACAGGGGGCCATGGCTACACCTTC,CASSLERTGGHGYTF
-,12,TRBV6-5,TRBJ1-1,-,TGTGCCAGCAGGAGCCCTGGGCTAGAAGCTTTCTTT,CASRSPGLEAFF
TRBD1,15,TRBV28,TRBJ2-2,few,TGTGCCAGCAGCCCTGGGACAGGGAGCACCGGGGAGCTGTTTTTT,CASSPGTGSTGELFF
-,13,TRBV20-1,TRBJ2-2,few,TGCAGTGCTAGCAGGAATGCGGCCGGGGAGCTGTTTTTT,CSASRNAAGELFF
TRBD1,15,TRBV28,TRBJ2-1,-,TGTGCCAGCAGTTCCGGGACAGAGTATTGGGGTGAGCAGTTCTTC,CASSSGTEYWGEQFF
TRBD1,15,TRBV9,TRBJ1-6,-,TGTGCCAGCAGCGTAGACGGGACAGGTCGCTCACCCCTCCACTTT,CASSVDGTGRSPLHF
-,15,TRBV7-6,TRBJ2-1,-,TGTGCCAGCAGTCCTTTGGTTAGGGAGTGGAGTGAGCAGTTCTTC,CASSPLVREWSEQFF
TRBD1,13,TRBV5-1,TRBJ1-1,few,TGCGCCAGCAGCCGCCGACAGGGGGGTGAAGCTTTCTTT,CASSRRQGGEAFF
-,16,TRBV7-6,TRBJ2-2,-,TGTGCCAGCAGCTTAGAGGGAGACCTAATGACCGGGGAGCTGTTTTTT,CASSLEGDLMTGELFF
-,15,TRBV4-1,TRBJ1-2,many,TGCGCCAGCAGCCAAGATAACATACCCTCCTATGGCTACACCTTC,CASSQDNIPSYGYTF
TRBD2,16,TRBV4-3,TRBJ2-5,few,TGCGCCAGCAGCCAAGATCTCGGGAGGGCAGGGGAGACCCAGTACTTC,CASSQDLGRAGETQYF
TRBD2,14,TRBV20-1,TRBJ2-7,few,TGCAGTGCGGGACTAGCGGGAATGGGATACGAGCAGTACTTC,CSAGLAGMGYEQYF
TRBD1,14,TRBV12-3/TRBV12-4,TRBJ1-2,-,TGTGCCGGCCACGAGGGGACAGCCGGCTATGGCTACACCTTC,CAGHEGTAGYGYTF
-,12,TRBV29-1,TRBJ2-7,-,TGCAGCGTAACGGTTGAGTCCTACGAGCAGTACTTC,CSVTVESYEQYF
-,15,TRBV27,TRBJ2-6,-,TGTGCCAGCAGTTTTGGACTATATGGGGCCAACGTCCTGACTTTC,CASSFGLYGANVLTF
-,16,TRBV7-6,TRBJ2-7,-,TGTGCCAGCAGCTTACTATTTACGGGACTCGCCTACGAGCAGTACTTC,CASSLLFTGLAYEQYF
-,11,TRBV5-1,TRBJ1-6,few,TGCGCCAGCAGCCCCGGGCCACCCCTCCACTTT,CASSPGPPLHF
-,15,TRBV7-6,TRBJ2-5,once,TGTGCCAGCAGCTTAGTCGGGTCTAGGCAAGAGACCCAGTACTTC,CASSLVGSRQETQYF
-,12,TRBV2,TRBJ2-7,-,TGTGCCAGCAACAGACCAGGGGAAGAGCAGTACTTC,CASNRPGEEQYF
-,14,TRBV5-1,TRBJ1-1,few,TGCGCCAGCAGCTCAGGGGCAGCGAACACTGAAGCTTTCTTT,CASSSGAANTEAFF